A selection of T cell receptor beta chains follows, all from one sample in a study of neurological immune-mediated disorders. TCRdb recomputed calls from the 5' RACE reads with MiXCR, one row per CDR3 protein. Among 75,000 to 80,000 distinct CDR3 sequences listed, around 4.6% were seen once. The material sequenced was PBMCs. All receptors derive from a woman aged 30 to 39 with multiple sclerosis. Both conserved end residues are part of each CDR3. The D gene is left open where the match is weak. Part of the rows lack a size; the others show once, few, many or a class for expanded clones.

15	TRBD1	-	TRBV28	TRBJ1-6	CASSHRQGGNSTLNF	TGTGCCAGCAGTCATAGACAGGGTGGCAATTCAACCCTCAACTTT
11	-	many	TRBV5-1	TRBJ2-5	CASSQQETQYF	TGCGCCAGCAGCCAACAAGAGACCCAGTACTTC
14	-	few	TRBV3-1	TRBJ2-2	CASSQGENTGELFF	TGTGCCAGCAGCCAAGGGGAAAACACCGGGGAGCTGTTTTTT
15	TRBD2	many	TRBV5-1	TRBJ2-2	CASSPGTMVTGELFF	TGCGCCAGCAGCCCCGGGACTATGGTTACCGGGGAGCTGTTTTTT
13	-	few	TRBV20-1	TRBJ2-3	CSAKGRLADTQYF	TGCAGTGCTAAAGGTAGACTCGCAGATACGCAGTATTTT
16	TRBD1	many	TRBV12-3/TRBV12-4	TRBJ1-2	CASSPTGAIFNYGYTF	TGTGCCAGCAGTCCGACAGGGGCCATTTTTAACTATGGCTACACCTTC
16	-	many	TRBV5-1	TRBJ2-2	CASSLVAVANTGELFF	TGCGCCAGCAGCTTGGTCGCGGTCGCGAACACCGGGGAGCTGTTTTTT
16	-	many	TRBV20-1	TRBJ2-2	CSARTPLGGLTGELFF	TGCAGTGCTAGGACTCCTCTGGGGGGCCTTACCGGGGAGCTGTTTTTT
14	TRBD1	many	TRBV24-1	TRBJ1-5	CATSDTDRNQPQHF	TGTGCCACCAGTGACACGGACAGGAATCAGCCCCAGCATTTT
15	-	few	TRBV20-1	TRBJ2-5	CSPKSRKGYQEIQYF	TGCAGTCCAAAATCAAGAAAGGGCTACCAAGAGATCCAGTACTTC
18	TRBD2	many	TRBV24-1	TRBJ2-2	CATSDPRTSGGVSGELFF	TGTGCCACCAGTGATCCGCGGACTAGCGGGGGGGTTTCCGGGGAGCTGTTTTTT
15	TRBD2	many	TRBV5-1	TRBJ2-2	CASTMASGLTGELFF	TGCGCCAGCACAATGGCTAGCGGGTTAACCGGGGAGCTGTTTTTT
14	-	-	TRBV20-1	TRBJ2-1	CSALGGGPYNEQFF	TGCAGTGCCCTGGGGGGGGGGCCCTACAATGAGCAGTTCTTC
15	-	-	TRBV3-1	TRBJ2-3	CASSQGLSRTDTQYF	TGTGCCAGCAGCCAGGGACTTTCGAGAACAGATACGCAGTATTTT
15	-	many	TRBV20-1	TRBJ2-1	CSAGLSASSYNEQFF	TGCAGTGCCGGACTTAGCGCGAGCTCCTACAATGAGCAGTTCTTC
14	TRBD1	many	TRBV5-1	TRBJ2-1	CASSLGQVYNEQFF	TGCGCCAGCAGCTTAGGACAGGTCTACAATGAGCAGTTCTTC
13	-	many	TRBV20-1	TRBJ1-2	CSARRWGSYGYTF	TGCAGTGCTAGACGTTGGGGATCCTATGGCTACACCTTC
14	-	-	TRBV18	TRBJ1-1	CASSPLQGNTEAFF	TGTGCCAGCTCACCGTTACAGGGGAACACTGAAGCTTTCTTT
15	-	many	TRBV6-5	TRBJ2-1	CASSLTLGRGLEQFF	TGTGCCAGCAGTTTAACGTTGGGCAGGGGACTTGAGCAGTTCTTC